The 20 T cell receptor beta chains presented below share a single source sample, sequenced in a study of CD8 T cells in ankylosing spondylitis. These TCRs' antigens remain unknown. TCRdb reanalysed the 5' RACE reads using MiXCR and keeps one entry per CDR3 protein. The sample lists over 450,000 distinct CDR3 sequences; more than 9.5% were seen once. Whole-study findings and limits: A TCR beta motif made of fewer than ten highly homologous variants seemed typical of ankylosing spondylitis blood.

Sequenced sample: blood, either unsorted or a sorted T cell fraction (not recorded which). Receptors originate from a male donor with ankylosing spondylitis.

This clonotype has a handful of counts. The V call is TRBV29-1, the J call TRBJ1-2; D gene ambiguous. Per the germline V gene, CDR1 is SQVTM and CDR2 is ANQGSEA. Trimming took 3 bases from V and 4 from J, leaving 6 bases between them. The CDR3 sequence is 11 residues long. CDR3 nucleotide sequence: TGCAGCGTTGATCCAGGCTATGGCTACACCTTC. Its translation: CSVDPGYGYTF.

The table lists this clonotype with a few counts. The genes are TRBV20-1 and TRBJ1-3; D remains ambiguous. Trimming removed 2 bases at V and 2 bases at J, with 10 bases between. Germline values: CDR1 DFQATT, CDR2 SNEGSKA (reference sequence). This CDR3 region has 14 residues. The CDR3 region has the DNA TGCAGTGCTAGAATGGGCTCAGCTGGAAACACCATATATTTT. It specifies CSARMGSAGNTIYF.

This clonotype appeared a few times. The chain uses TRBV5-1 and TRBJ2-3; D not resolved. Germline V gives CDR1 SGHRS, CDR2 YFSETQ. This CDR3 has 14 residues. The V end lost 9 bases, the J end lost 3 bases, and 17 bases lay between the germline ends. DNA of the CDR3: TGCGCCACCTCGGCTTGGATGGGTACAGATACGCAGTATTTT. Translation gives CATSAWMGTDTQYF.

As DNA, the CDR3 is TGTGCCAGCATGCCTGGGGGCGGGATCACAGATACGCAGTATTTT. It yields the protein CASMPGGGITDTQYF. The chain uses TRBV11-3 and TRBJ2-3; D possibly uses TRBD1 or TRBD2 (6 bases each). There are 15 residues in the CDR3. Germline-derived CDR1 and CDR2 are SGHNT and YENEEA. The germline V and J ends were trimmed by 7 bases and 2 bases, with 16 bases remaining between them.

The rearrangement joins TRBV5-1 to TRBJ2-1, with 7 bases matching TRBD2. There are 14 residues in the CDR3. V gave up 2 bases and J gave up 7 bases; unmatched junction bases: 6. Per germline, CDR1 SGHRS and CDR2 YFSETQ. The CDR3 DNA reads TGCGCCAGCAGCTTCATGGCTAGCGGTAATGAGCAGTTCTTC. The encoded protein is CASSFMASGNEQFF.

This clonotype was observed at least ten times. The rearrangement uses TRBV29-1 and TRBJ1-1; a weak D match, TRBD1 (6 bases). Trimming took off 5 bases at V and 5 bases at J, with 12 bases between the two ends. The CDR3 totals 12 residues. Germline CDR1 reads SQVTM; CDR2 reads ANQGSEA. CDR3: CSVLAGVTEAFF. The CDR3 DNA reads TGCAGCGTTCTGGCAGGGGTTACTGAAGCTTTCTTT.

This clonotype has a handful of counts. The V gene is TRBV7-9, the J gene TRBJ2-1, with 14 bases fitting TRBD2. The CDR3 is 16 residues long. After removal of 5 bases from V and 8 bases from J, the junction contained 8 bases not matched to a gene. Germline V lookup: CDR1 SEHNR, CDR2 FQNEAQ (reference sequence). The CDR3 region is CASSQLGLAGAHEQFF. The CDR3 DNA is TGTGCCAGCAGCCAGCTGGGACTAGCGGGAGCCCATGAGCAGTTCTTC.

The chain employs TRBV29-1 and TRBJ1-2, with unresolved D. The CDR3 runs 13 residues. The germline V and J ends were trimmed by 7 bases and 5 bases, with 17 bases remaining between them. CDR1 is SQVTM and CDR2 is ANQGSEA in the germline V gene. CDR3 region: CSAPVKGGYGYTF. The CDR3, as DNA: TGCAGCGCCCCGGTGAAGGGAGGGTATGGCTACACCTTC.

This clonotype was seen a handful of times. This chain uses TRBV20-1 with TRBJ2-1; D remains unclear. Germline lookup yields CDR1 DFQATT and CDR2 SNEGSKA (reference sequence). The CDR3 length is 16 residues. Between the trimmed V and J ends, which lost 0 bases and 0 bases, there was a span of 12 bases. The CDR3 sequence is CSARDPNGRSYNEQFF. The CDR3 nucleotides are TGCAGTGCTAGAGATCCGAACGGTCGCTCCTACAATGAGCAGTTCTTC.

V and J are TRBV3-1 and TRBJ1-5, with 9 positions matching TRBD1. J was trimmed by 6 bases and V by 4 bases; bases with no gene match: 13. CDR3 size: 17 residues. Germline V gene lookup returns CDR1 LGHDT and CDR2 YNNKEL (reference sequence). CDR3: CASSRSPWTGAGQPQHF. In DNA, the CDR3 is TGTGCCAGCAGCCGAAGTCCCTGGACAGGGGCGGGTCAGCCCCAGCATTTT.

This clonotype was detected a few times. For the CDR3, the DNA is TGTGCCAGCTTGAGGAGCGGGAGCCACAATGAGCAGTTCTTC. Protein: CASLRSGSHNEQFF. The chain carries TRBV2 and TRBJ2-1; 8 bases map to TRBD2. The germline V gene encodes CDR1 SNHLY and CDR2 FYNNEI. This CDR3 comprises 14 residues. J lost 5 bases, V lost 8 bases, and 8 bases had no gene match.

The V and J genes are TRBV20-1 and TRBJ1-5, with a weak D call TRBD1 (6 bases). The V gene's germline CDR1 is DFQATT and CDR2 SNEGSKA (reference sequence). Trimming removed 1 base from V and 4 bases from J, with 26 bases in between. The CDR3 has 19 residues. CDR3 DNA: TGCAGTGCTAGAGTTTTGGACAGAGAAGCACAGGGTGGAAATCAGCCCCAGCATTTT. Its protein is CSARVLDREAQGGNQPQHF.

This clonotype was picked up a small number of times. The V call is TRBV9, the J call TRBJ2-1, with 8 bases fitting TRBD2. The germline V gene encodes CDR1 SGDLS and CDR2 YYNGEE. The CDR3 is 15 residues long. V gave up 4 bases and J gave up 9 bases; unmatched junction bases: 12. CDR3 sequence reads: CASSPRGGGWGEQFF. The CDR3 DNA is TGTGCCAGCAGCCCTCGGGGGGGCGGCTGGGGTGAGCAGTTCTTC.

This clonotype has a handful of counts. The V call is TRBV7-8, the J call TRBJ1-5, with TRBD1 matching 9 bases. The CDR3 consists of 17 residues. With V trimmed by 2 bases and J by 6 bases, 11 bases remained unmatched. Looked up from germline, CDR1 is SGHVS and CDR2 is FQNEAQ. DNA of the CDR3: TGTGCCAGCAGCTTATACGGAGGTGGGACAGGGTTTCAGCCCCAGCATTTT. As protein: CASSLYGGGTGFQPQHF.

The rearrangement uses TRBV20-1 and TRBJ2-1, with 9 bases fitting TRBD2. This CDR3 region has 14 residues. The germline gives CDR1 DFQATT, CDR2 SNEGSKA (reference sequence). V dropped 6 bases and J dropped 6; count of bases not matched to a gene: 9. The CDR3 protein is CSAFLPRGGNEQFF. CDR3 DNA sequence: TGCAGTGCCTTCCTGCCGCGGGGGGGCAATGAGCAGTTCTTC.

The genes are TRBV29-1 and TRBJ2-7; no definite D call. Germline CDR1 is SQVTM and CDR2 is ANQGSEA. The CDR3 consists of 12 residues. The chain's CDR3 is CSVVKKDPQREV. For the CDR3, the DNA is TGCAGCGTTGTAAAGAAGGACCCCCAGCGAGAAGTC.

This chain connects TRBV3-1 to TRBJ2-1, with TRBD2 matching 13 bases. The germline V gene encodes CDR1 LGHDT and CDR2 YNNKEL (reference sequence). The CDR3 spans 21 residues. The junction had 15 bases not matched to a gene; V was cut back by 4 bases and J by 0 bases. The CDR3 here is CASSLTRRTSGSPFSYNEQFF. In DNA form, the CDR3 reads TGTGCCAGCAGCCTTACCCGACGGACTAGCGGGAGTCCCTTCTCCTACAATGAGCAGTTCTTC.

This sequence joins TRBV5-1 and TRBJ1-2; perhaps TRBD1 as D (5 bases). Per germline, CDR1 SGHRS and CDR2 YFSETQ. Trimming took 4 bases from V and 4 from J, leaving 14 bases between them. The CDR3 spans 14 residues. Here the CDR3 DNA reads TGCGCCAGCAGCACTCTAGGGGATGGCTATGGCTACACCTTC. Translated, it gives CASSTLGDGYGYTF.

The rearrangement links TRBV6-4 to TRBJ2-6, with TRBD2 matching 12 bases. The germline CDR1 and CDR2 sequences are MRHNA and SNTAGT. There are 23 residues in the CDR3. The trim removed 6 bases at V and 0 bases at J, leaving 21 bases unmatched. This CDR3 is CASSHSLVAPASGRGSGANVLTF. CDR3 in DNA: TGTGCCAGCAGCCACAGTTTAGTTGCCCCCGCTAGCGGGAGGGGCTCTGGGGCCAACGTCCTGACTTTC.

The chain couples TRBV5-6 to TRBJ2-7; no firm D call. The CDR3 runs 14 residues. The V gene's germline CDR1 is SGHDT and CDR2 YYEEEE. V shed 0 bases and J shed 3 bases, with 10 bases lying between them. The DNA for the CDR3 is TGTGCCAGCAGCTTGGCCCTCCGGTTCTACGAGCAGTACTTC. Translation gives CASSLALRFYEQYF.